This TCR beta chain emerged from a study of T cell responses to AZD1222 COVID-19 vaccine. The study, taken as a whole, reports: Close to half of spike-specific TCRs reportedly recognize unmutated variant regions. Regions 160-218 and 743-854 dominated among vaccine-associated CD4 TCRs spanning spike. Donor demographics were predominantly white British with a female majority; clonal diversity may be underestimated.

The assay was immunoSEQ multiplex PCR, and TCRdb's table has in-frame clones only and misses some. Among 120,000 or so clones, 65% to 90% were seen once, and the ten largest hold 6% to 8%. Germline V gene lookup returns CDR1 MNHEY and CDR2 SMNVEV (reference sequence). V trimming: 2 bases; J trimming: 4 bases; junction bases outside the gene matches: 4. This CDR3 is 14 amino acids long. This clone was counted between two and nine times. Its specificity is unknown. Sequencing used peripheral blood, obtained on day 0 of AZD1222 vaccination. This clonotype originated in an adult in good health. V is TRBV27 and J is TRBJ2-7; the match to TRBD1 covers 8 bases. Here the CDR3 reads CASSLRQGRYEQYF. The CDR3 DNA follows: TGTGCCAGCAGTTTACGACAGGGGAGGTACGAGCAGTACTTC.